This TCR beta chain was captured by sequencing in a study of cytomegalovirus exposure and HLA in healthy donors. Study observations and caveats: Cytomegalovirus association was listed for around 180 TCR beta chains.

It was with 60 Vbeta and 13 Jbeta primers that the PCR ran. Some clones are missing from TCRdb's copy, which holds only in-frame ones; the method was immunoSEQ multiplex PCR. The sample shows about 190,000 clones, 78% of them seen only once. In this sample, this clone turned up once. What it binds is not known. Each donor was healthy, and each was a bone marrow donor. Sequencing input: PBMCs. The TCR originated in a woman younger than 45 in good health and CMV-seropositive.

Here the CDR3 DNA reads TGTGCCAGCAGCCTCCTAGCGGGGGGATTCTACGAGCAGTACTTC. This codes for CASSLLAGGFYEQYF. The rearrangement links TRBV7-9 to TRBJ2-7, with TRBD2 matching 11 bases. The V and J ends lost 5 bases and 3 bases, in that order; junction bases with no gene match: 6. Per the germline V gene, CDR1 is SEHNR and CDR2 is FQNEAQ (reference sequence). CDR3 size: 15 residues.